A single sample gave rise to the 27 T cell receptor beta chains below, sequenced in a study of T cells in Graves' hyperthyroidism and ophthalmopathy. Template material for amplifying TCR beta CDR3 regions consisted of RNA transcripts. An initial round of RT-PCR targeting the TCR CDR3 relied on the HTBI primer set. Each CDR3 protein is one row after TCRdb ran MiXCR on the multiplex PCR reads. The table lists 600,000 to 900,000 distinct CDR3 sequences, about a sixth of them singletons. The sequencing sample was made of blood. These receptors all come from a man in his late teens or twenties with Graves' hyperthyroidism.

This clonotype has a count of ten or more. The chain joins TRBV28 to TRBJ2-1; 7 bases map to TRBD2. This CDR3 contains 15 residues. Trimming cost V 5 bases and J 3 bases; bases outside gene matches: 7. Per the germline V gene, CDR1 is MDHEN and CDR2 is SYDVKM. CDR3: CASSLNSGIYNEQFF. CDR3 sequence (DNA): TGTGCCAGCAGTCTTAACAGCGGGATCTACAATGAGCAGTTCTTC.

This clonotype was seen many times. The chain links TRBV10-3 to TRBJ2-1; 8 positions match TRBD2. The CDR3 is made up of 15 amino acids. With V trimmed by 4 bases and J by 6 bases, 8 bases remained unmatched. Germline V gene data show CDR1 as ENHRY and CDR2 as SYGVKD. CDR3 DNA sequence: TGTGCCATCAGTGGGATAGCGGGACCCCTCAATGAGCAGTTCTTC. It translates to CAISGIAGPLNEQFF.

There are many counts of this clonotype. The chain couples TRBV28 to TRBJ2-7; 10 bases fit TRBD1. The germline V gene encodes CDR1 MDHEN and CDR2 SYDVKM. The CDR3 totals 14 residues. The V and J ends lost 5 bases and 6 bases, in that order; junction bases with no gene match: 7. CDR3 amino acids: CASSPYDRGREQYF. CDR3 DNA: TGTGCCAGCAGTCCGTACGACAGGGGGCGCGAGCAGTACTTC.

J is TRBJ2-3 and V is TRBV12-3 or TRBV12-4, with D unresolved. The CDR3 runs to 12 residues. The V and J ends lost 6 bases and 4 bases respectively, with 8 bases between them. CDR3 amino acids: CASRPPADTQYF. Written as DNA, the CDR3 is TGTGCCAGCAGGCCACCGGCAGATACGCAGTATTTT.

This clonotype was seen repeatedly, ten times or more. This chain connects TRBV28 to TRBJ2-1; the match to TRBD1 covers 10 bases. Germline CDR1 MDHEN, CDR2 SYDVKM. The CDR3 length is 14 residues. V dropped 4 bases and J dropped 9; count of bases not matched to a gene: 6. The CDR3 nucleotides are TGTGCCAGCAGTTCACCGGGACAGGGGTTTGAGCAGTTCTTC. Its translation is CASSSPGQGFEQFF.

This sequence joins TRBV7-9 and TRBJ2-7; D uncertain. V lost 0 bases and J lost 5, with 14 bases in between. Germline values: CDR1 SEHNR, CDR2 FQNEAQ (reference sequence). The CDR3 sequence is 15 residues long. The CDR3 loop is CASSLALGGKHEQYF. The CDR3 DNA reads TGTGCCAGCAGCTTAGCGCTGGGTGGGAAACACGAGCAGTACTTC.

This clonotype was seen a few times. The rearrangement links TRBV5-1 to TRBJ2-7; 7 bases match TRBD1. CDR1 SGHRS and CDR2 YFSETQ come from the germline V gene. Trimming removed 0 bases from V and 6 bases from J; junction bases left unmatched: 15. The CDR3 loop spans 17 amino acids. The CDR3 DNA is TGCGCCAGCAGCTTGGAACCTGCCAGACAGGGAAGAGGCGAGCAGTACTTC. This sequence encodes CASSLEPARQGRGEQYF.

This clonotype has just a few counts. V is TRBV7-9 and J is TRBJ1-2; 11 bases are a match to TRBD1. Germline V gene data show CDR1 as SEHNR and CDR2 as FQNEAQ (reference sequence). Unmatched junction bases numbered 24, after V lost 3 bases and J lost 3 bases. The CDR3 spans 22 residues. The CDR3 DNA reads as TGTGCCAGCAGCTTCCCTAGCGAGGAACGGGGTGGACAGGGGGCAGACTACTATGGCTACACCTTC. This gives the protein CASSFPSEERGGQGADYYGYTF.

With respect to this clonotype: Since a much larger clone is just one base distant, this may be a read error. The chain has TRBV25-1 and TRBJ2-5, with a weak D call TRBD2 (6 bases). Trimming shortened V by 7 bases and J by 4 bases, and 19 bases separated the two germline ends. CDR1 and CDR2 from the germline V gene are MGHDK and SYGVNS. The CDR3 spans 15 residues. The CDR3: CASIRLSGEGETQYF. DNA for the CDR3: TGTGCCAGCATTCGACTATCGGGAGAGGGAGAGACCCAGTACTTC.

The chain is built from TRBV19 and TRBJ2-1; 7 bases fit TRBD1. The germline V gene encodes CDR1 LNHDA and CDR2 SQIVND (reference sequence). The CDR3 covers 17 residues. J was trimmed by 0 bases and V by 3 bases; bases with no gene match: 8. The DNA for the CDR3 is TGTGCCAGTAGTATCTCCCCGACAGGGAGCTCCTACAATGAGCAGTTCTTC. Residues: CASSISPTGSSYNEQFF.

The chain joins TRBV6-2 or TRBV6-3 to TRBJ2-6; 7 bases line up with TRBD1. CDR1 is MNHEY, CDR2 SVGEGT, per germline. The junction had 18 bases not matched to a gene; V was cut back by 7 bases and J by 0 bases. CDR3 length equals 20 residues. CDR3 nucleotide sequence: TGTGCCAGCAAACTCCGGGACAGATACCAGACGTTCTCTGGGGCCAACGTCCTGACTTTC. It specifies CASKLRDRYQTFSGANVLTF.

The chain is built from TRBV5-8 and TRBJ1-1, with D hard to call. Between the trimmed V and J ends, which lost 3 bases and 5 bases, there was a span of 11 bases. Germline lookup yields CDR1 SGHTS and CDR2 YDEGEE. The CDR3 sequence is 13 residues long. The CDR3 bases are TGTGCCAGCAGCTCTTCCCGATATACTGAAGCTTTCTTT. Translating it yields CASSSSRYTEAFF.

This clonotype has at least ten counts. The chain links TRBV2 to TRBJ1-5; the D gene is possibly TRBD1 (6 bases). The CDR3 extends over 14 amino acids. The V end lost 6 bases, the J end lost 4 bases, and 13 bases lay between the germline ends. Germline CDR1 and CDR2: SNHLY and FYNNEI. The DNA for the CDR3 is TGTGCCAGCAGGGCCATCAGGGGAAATCAGCCCCAGCATTTT. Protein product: CASRAIRGNQPQHF.

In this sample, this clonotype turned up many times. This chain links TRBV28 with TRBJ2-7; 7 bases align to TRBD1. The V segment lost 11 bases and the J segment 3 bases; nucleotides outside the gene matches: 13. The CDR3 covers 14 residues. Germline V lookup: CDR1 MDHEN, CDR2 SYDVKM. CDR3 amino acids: CAASPATGLYEQYF. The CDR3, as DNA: TGTGCCGCCTCCCCCGCGACAGGGCTCTACGAGCAGTACTTC.

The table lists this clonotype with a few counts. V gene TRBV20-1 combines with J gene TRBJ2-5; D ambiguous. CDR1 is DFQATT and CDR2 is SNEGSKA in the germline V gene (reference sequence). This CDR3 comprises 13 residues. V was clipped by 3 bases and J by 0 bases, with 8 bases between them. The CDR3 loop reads CSASSSYQETQYF. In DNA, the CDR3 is TGCAGTGCTAGCTCCTCGTACCAAGAGACCCAGTACTTC.

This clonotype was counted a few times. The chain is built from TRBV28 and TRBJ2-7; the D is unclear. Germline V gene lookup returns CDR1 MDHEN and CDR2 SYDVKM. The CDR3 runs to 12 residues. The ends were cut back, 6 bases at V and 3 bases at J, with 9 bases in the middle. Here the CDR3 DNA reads TGTGCCAGCAGCAGTAAGCTCTACGAGCAGTACTTC. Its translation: CASSSKLYEQYF.

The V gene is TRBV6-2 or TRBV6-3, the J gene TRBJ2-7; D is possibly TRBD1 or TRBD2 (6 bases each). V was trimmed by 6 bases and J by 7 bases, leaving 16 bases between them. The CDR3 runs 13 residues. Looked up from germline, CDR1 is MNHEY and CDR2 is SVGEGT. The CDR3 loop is CASRGGGWDEQYF. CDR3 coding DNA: TGTGCCAGCAGAGGAGGGGGGTGGGATGAGCAGTACTTC.

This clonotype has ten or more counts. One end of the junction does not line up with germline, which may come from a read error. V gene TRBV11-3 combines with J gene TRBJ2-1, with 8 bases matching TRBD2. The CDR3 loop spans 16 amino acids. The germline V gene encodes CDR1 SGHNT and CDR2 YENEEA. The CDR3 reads CASNLSTSGYYNEQFF. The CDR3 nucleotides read TGTGCCAGCAACTTAAGCACTAGCGGATACTACAATGAGCAGTTCTTC.

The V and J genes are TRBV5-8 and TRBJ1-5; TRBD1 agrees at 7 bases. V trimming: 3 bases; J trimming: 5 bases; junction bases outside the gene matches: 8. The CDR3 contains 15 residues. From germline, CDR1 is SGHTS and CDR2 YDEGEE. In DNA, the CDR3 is TGTGCCAGCAGCTACGGGACAGTATACGATCAGCCCCAGCATTTT. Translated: CASSYGTVYDQPQHF.

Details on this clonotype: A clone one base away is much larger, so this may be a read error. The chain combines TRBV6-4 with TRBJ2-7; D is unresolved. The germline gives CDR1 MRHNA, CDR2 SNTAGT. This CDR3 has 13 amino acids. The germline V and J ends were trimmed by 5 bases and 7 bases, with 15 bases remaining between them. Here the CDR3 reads CASSSPGGAEQYF. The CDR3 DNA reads TGTGCCAGCAGTTCCCCAGGCGGAGCAGAGCAGTACTTC.

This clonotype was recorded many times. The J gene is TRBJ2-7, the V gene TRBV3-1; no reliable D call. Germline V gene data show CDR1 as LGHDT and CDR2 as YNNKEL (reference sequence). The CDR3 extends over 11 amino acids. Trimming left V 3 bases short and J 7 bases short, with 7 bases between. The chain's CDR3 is CASSHSWEQYF. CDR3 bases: TGTGCCAGCAGCCATTCGTGGGAGCAGTACTTC.

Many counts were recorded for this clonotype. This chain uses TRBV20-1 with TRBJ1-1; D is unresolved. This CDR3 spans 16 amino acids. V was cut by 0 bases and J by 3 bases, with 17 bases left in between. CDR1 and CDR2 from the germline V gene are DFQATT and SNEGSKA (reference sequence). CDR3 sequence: CSARDRFLTRDTEAFF. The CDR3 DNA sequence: TGCAGTGCTAGAGACAGATTCCTGACGCGGGACACTGAAGCTTTCTTT.

In DNA, the CDR3 is TGTGCCAGTAGTATCATAGGGGGGCACGAATCACCCCTCCACTTT. Amino acid sequence: CASSIIGGHESPLHF. V is TRBV19 and J is TRBJ1-6, with D possibly matching TRBD1 (6 bases). CDR1 is LNHDA and CDR2 is SQIVND in the germline V gene (reference sequence). The CDR3 has 15 residues. V lost 3 bases to trimming and J lost 10 bases, with 16 bases between them.

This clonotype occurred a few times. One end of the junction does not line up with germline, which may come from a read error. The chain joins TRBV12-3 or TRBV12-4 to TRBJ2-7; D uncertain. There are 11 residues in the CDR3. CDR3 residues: CAGSLGYEQYF. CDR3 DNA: TGTGCCGGCAGTTTAGGCTACGAGCAGTACTTC.

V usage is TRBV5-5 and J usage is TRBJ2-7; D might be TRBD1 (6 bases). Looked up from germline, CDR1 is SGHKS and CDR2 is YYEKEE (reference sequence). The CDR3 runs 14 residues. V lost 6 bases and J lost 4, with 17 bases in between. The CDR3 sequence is CASTATGRTYEQYF. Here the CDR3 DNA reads TGTGCCAGCACCGCGACAGGACGAACATACGAGCAGTACTTC.

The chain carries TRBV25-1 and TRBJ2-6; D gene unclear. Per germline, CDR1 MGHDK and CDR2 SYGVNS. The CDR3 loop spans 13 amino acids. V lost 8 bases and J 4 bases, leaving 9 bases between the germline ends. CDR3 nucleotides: TGTGCCAGCCAGGTACCAGGGGCCAACGTCCTGACTTTC. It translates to CASQVPGANVLTF.

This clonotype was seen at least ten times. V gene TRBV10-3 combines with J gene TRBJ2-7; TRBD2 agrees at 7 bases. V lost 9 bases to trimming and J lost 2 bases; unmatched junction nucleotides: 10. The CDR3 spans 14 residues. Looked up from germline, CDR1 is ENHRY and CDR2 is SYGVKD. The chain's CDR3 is CAIGERDATYEQYF. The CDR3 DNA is TGTGCCATAGGGGAGCGGGACGCCACCTACGAGCAGTACTTC.